This TCR beta chain is drawn from a study of T cell responses to AZD1222 COVID-19 vaccine (dated by TCRdb to about 2021). Looking at the study overall: AZD1222 recipients whose second dose came at about 4 weeks and those whose second dose came at about 12 weeks were combined into one group, since spike-specific TCR depth and breadth did not differ between the two schedules. TCR sequencing covered some 240 trial participants: about 210 given two doses of AZD1222 and around 26 given two doses of MenACWY control vaccine. Enrollment into the trials was organized by age into subgroups of 18-55, 56-69 and 70-plus years, and those subgroups contained approximately 150, 30 and 60 TCR-sequenced participants, respectively. Points the paper makes about the study in general: Spike-specific TCR breadth and depth rose significantly after two AZD1222 doses compared with day 0 and with MenACWY recipients. In the small 56-69-year group, the increase in depth fell short of significance, most likely because of low power. Vaccine-associated CD4 TCRs spanned the whole spike protein, with dominant responses in regions 160-218 and 743-854. No day 14 peak-response samples were available, so repertoires were characterized only after the peak T cell response. Conclusions about previously exposed vaccinees were limited because only 6 or 7 AZD1222 recipients were SARS-CoV-2 seropositive at baseline. Epitopes outside the regions mutated in the B.1.351 and B.1.1.7 variants were reportedly recognized by nearly half of the unique spike-specific TCRs. Most participants were white British and females outnumbered males, and the authors suggested that clonal diversity may have been underestimated.

V drops 0 bases and J drops 6 bases, leaving 8 bases in between. From cysteine to phenylalanine, the CDR3 is 13 amino acids long. Only the CDR3 DNA stays, 39 bases, in frame from base 1. CDR1 and CDR2 are read off the germline V gene (reference sequence) as LNHNV and YYDKDF. Explained via the paper, the time point label denotes: baseline before first vaccination. Vaccinee samples were obtained from the UK trials COV001 and COV002, which included a single-blind randomized controlled phase 2/3 trial of AZD1222 (ChAdOx1 nCoV-19) in healthy adults. For TCRbeta chain sequencing, PBMC samples were collected from trial participants at day 0 and at day 28 after the second dose. The CDR3 regions of human TCRbeta chains were analyzed by immunosequencing. As for how the authors treated the data: TCRs in the repertoires were compared against a reference library of SARS-CoV-2-specific TCRs that had been generated with the MIRA antigen-specificity platform. Breadth meant the fraction of unique TCRs that were SARS-CoV-2-associated, whereas depth meant the fraction of total T cells that were SARS-CoV-2-associated. Using the MIRA data, every spike-specific TCR was mapped to the spike region that the TCR reacted to and assigned to either a CD4 or a CD8 class. Log10-transformed breadth and depth values were compared by one-way ANOVA with Sidak's multiple comparisons tests. TCRdb stores this immuneACCESS table with in-frame sequences only. Part of the clones is absent; in the studies checked, under half of the shortfall reflects unresolved V genes, and no reason is known for the rest. That table is the source of V, J and clone size, and D and trimming were worked out from the DNA. Counted in this sample were nearly 110,000 clones; about 90% of them appeared once. The ten biggest clones cover 20% to 25% of the sample.

As to this clone: Its binding antigen is unknown. No base-level quality is on record; no much larger clone is a single base apart.

This chain is built from TRBV15 and TRBJ1-1; the D segment cannot be called with confidence. The starting material was peripheral blood, obtained on day 0 of AZD1222 vaccination. This clonotype originated in an adult in good health. The sequenced DNA: TGTGCCACCAGCAGAGATCCCCACGCTGAAGCTTTCTTT. Its coded protein is CATSRDPHAEAFF.